The 9 T cell receptor beta chains given below trace back to one sample, sequenced in a study of cytotoxic CD8 clonotypes in ibrutinib-treated CLL. Sequenced by immunoSEQ multiplex PCR; TCRdb stores in-frame clones only, minus some. The sample consists of approximately 340,000 clones, 67% of them appearing once. The sample here was PBMCs, taken after 36 months of ibrutinib treatment. Every receptor here comes from a human donor with chronic lymphocytic leukemia.

This chain uses TRBV9 with TRBJ1-1; D perhaps matches TRBD1 (6 bases). Trimming cost V 0 bases and J 6 bases, with 12 bases left between them. The CDR3 length is 14 residues. The germline V gene encodes CDR1 SGDLS and CDR2 YYNGEE. CDR3 sequence: CASSVGGGMAEAFF. The DNA of the CDR3 is TGTGCCAGCAGCGTAGGAGGGGGGATGGCTGAAGCTTTCTTT.

The chain combines TRBV6-5 with TRBJ2-1; TRBD1 or TRBD2 may be the D gene (5 bases each). The CDR3 has 15 residues. Germline CDR1 is MNHEY and CDR2 is SVGAGI. V was cut by 0 bases and J by 5 bases, with 11 bases left in between. Here the CDR3 DNA reads TGTGCCAGCAGTTACTCGAGGGGTCCCGACAATGAGCAGTTCTTC. Translating gives CASSYSRGPDNEQFF.

The chain is built from TRBV19 and TRBJ2-5; 10 positions agree with TRBD1. Per the germline V gene, CDR1 is LNHDA and CDR2 is SQIVND (reference sequence). V was pared by 3 bases and J by 2 bases, with 6 bases of the junction left unmatched. The length of the CDR3 is 16 residues. CDR3 sequence reads: CASSMGTGAQQETQYF. The CDR3 region has the DNA TGTGCCAGTAGTATGGGGACAGGGGCTCAACAAGAGACCCAGTACTTC. Supplemented by reference TRBV19 and TRBJ2-5, the full variable domain reads DGGITQSPKYLFRKEGQNVTLSCEQNLNHDAMYWYRQDPGQGLRLIYYSQIVNDFQKGDIAEGYSVSREKKESFPLTVTSAQKNPTAFYLCASSMGTGAQQETQYFGPGTRLLVL.

A word on this clone: This specimen includes other DNA sequences encoding the same CDR3. The V and J genes are TRBV20-1 and TRBJ2-7; the D is unclear. The germline CDR1 and CDR2 sequences are DFQATT and SNEGSKA (reference sequence). Trimming took 6 bases from V and 4 from J, leaving 10 bases between them. This CDR3 has 11 amino acids. In nucleotides, the CDR3 is TGCAGTGCCCGGGTGGGTTACGAGCAGTACTTC. This sequence encodes CSARVGYEQYF.

This sequence joins TRBV19 and TRBJ2-1; 7 nucleotides agree with TRBD1. This CDR3 spans 18 amino acids. V lost 5 bases and J lost 7; bases outside the gene matches: 20. CDR1 is LNHDA and CDR2 is SQIVND in the germline V gene (reference sequence). The CDR3, as DNA: TGTGCCAGTAGTGACAGGGTGAGGCCCTCAGGTTTTGTGAATGAGCAGTTCTTC. Amino acid sequence: CASSDRVRPSGFVNEQFF.

About this clone itself: The sample contains more than one DNA sequence encoding this CDR3. V usage is TRBV27 and J usage is TRBJ2-7, with TRBD2 matching over 10 bases. The CDR3 runs to 14 residues. The germline V gene has CDR1 MNHEY and CDR2 SMNVEV (reference sequence). J gave up 3 bases and V 3 bases, and 2 bases lay outside the gene matches. In DNA form, the CDR3 reads TGTGCCAGCAGTTTGGCTAGCGGGGGCTACGAGCAGTACTTC. Translating it yields CASSLASGGYEQYF.

The chain has TRBV5-6 and TRBJ2-7; perhaps TRBD1 as D (6 bases). This CDR3 has 13 residues. Germline loops: CDR1 SGHDT, CDR2 YYEEEE. Trimming took off 4 bases at V and 7 bases at J, with 15 bases between the two ends. The CDR3: CASSLDRLGEQYF. In DNA form, the CDR3 reads TGTGCCAGCAGCCTTGACAGGCTAGGTGAGCAGTACTTC.

The V and J genes are TRBV21-1 and TRBJ1-4; the DNA was not compared with TRBD1, the D call given in the table. TRBV21-1 is shown as a pseudogene. The CDR3 extends over 15 amino acids. The CDR3 loop is CASSTMEDRNEKLFF. CDR3 sequence (DNA): TGTGCCAGCAGCACGATGGAGGACAGGAATGAAAAACTGTTTTTT.

The gene calls are TRBV7-8 and TRBJ2-7, with a weak D call TRBD2 (6 bases). The CDR3 loop spans 16 amino acids. The germline V gene encodes CDR1 SGHVS and CDR2 FQNEAQ. V lost 8 bases, J lost 4 bases, and 24 bases lay in between. CDR3 residues: CASRPGRGGRWYEQYF. The DNA of the CDR3 is TGTGCCAGCCGACCAGGGCGGGGAGGACGGTGGTACGAGCAGTACTTC. The whole variable domain, remainder taken from reference TRBV7-8 and TRBJ2-7, is GAGVSQSPRYKVAKRGQDVALRCDPISGHVSLFWYQQALGQGPEFLTYFQNEAQLDKSGLPSDRFFAERPEGSVSTLKIQRTQQEDSAVYLCASRPGRGGRWYEQYFGPGTRLTVT.